These 13 T cell receptor beta chains came from one sample sequenced in a study of T cells after yellow fever vaccination. Via MiXCR, TCRdb re-called the 5' RACE reads, giving one row per CDR3 protein. The table records some 68,000 distinct CDR3 sequences, less than 8.5% of them present only once. The sequencing used CD8+ T cells sorted from PBMCs, collected about 41 days after the first yellow fever vaccination. These receptor sequences come from a man aged 18 to 30 who received the YFV17D yellow fever vaccine.

The rearrangement uses TRBV29-1 and TRBJ1-1; maybe TRBD1 (6 bases). The CDR3 loop spans 11 amino acids. V was pared by 7 bases and J by 8 bases, with 14 bases between. CDR1 SQVTM and CDR2 ANQGSEA come from the germline V gene. The CDR3 nucleotides are TGCAGCGCCCTTCAGGGGCTGGAAGCTTTCTTT. This translates into CSALQGLEAFF.

This clonotype came up a few times. The rearrangement links TRBV12-3 or TRBV12-4 to TRBJ1-2; the D gene is possibly TRBD1 (5 bases). Trimming left V 0 bases short and J 4 bases short, with 9 bases between. CDR3 size: 14 residues. The DNA of the CDR3 is TGTGCCAGCAGTTTAGCGGGGCACAGCTATGGCTACACCTTC. Translating gives CASSLAGHSYGYTF.

This clonotype was recorded many times. This chain uses TRBV7-9 with TRBJ2-1; unclear D gene. Germline loops: CDR1 SEHNR, CDR2 FQNEAQ (reference sequence). There are 13 residues in the CDR3. V was clipped by 7 bases and J by 0 bases, with 7 bases between them. The CDR3 here is CASTPSSYNEQFF. The CDR3, as DNA: TGTGCCAGCACCCCCAGCTCCTACAATGAGCAGTTCTTC.

In its sample, this clonotype was seen many times. V usage is TRBV7-9 and J usage is TRBJ2-5, with unresolved D. CDR3 length: 13 residues. The ends were cut back, 4 bases at V and 0 bases at J, with 6 bases in the middle. Germline CDR1 reads SEHNR; CDR2 reads FQNEAQ (reference sequence). CDR3 sequence reads: CASSSTHQETQYF. CDR3 nucleotides: TGTGCCAGCAGCTCGACACACCAAGAGACCCAGTACTTC. Using reference TRBV7-9 and TRBJ2-5 for the parts outside the CDR3, the full variable domain is DTGVSQNPRHKITKRGQNVTFRCDPISEHNRLYWYRQTLGQGPEFLTYFQNEAQLEKSRLLSDRFSAERPKGSFSTLEIQRTEQGDSAMYLCASSSTHQETQYFGPGTRLLVL.

This clonotype was found a few times. The rearrangement uses TRBV12-3 or TRBV12-4 and TRBJ1-3, with 7 positions matching TRBD1. The CDR3 has 14 amino acids. Trimming cost V 5 bases and J 1 base; bases outside gene matches: 2. DNA of the CDR3: TGTGCCAGCAGTAACAGGGGATCTGGAAACACCATATATTTT. It encodes CASSNRGSGNTIYF.

This clonotype was detected a few times. The chain joins TRBV11-2 to TRBJ2-6; D possibly corresponds to TRBD1 (5 bases). This CDR3 is built from 20 residues. Germline V gene lookup returns CDR1 SGHAT and CDR2 FQNNGV. Trimming took 0 bases from V and 3 from J, leaving 21 bases between them. The CDR3 reads CASSLDFFLPGKSGANVLTF. The CDR3 coding sequence is TGTGCCAGCAGCTTAGACTTCTTTCTCCCAGGGAAGAGTGGGGCCAACGTCCTGACTTTC. Drawing the rest from reference TRBV11-2 and TRBJ2-6, the complete variable domain is EAGVAQSPRYKIIEKRQSVAFWCNPISGHATLYWYQQILGQGPKLLIQFQNNGVVDDSQLPKDRFSAERLKGVDSTLKIQPAKLEDSAVYLCASSLDFFLPGKSGANVLTFGAGSRLTVL.

This clonotype was seen repeatedly, ten times or more. V is TRBV20-1 and J is TRBJ2-5; D tentatively reads TRBD1 or TRBD2 (5 bases each). This CDR3 contains 14 residues. CDR1 and CDR2 from the germline V gene are DFQATT and SNEGSKA (reference sequence). The V gene lost 0 bases and the J gene lost 2 bases, with 10 bases spanning the gap. The CDR3 region is CSARDVWGQETQYF. The CDR3 coding sequence is TGCAGTGCTAGAGATGTGTGGGGGCAAGAGACCCAGTACTTC.

This clonotype was seen repeatedly, ten times or more. The V call is TRBV12-5, the J call TRBJ1-1; 9 positions match TRBD1. J lost 10 bases, V lost 7 bases, and 10 bases had no gene match. The CDR3 spans 13 residues. The V gene's germline CDR1 is LGHNT and CDR2 FRNRAP. This CDR3 is CASAPGTGIGAFF. CDR3 DNA sequence: TGTGCTAGTGCCCCCGGGACAGGGATAGGAGCTTTCTTT. Together with reference TRBV12-5 and TRBJ1-1, the CDR3 gives the full variable domain: DARVTQTPRHKVTEMGQEVTMRCQPILGHNTVFWYRQTMMQGLELLAYFRNRAPLDDSGMPKDRFSAEMPDATLATLKIQPSEPRDSAVYFCASAPGTGIGAFFGQGTRLTVV.

This chain connects TRBV2 to TRBJ2-3, with a weak D call TRBD2 (6 bases). The CDR3 extends over 16 amino acids. Germline values: CDR1 SNHLY, CDR2 FYNNEI. Trimming cost V 11 bases and J 5 bases, with 26 bases left between them. The CDR3 DNA sequence: TGTGCCTGCTGCCCCCTCGGGGGATTGGGCGGAGATACGCAGTATTTT. It encodes CACCPLGGLGGDTQYF.

This clonotype was seen repeatedly, ten times or more. The genes are TRBV12-3 or TRBV12-4 and TRBJ2-5; D call uncertain. The V end was cut by 3 bases, the J end by 5 bases, with 4 bases between. The CDR3 contains 11 residues. The CDR3 DNA follows: TGTGCCAGCAGTTTGATGGAGACCCAGTACTTC. Translation gives CASSLMETQYF.

This clonotype appeared many times. The chain combines TRBV5-1 with TRBJ2-1; D is perhaps TRBD2 (5 bases). The germline CDR1 and CDR2 sequences are SGHRS and YFSETQ. This CDR3 has 15 residues. V was pared by 4 bases and J by 8 bases, with 19 bases between. The CDR3 DNA is TGCGCCAGCAGCGTTCTAGCTCCGGGTCTCGATGAGCAGTTCTTC. Translating it yields CASSVLAPGLDEQFF. Based on the CDR3 plus reference TRBV5-1 and TRBJ2-1, the full variable domain is KAGVTQTPRYLIKTRGQQVTLSCSPISGHRSVSWYQQTPGQGLQFLFEYFSETQRNKGNFPGRFSGRQFSNSRSEMNVSTLELGDSALYLCASSVLAPGLDEQFFGPGTRLTVL.

This clonotype showed up just a few times. The chain links TRBV10-3 to TRBJ2-1; 8 bases align to TRBD2. The CDR3 runs 15 residues. The ends lost 11 bases at V and 6 bases at J; junction bases unmatched: 15. Germline loops: CDR1 ENHRY, CDR2 SYGVKD. CDR3 DNA sequence: TGTGCCGTACGACACGACTCCGGGACTAGCAATGAGCAGTTCTTC. Amino acid sequence: CAVRHDSGTSNEQFF.

At least ten counts were recorded for this clonotype. V and J are TRBV24-1 and TRBJ2-1, with 8 bases identical to TRBD2. This CDR3 is built from 15 residues. Germline V gene data show CDR1 as KGHDR and CDR2 as SFDVKD. J was trimmed by 7 bases and V by 7 bases; bases with no gene match: 11. This chain's CDR3 is CATSSPGGAGNEQFF. The CDR3 DNA follows: TGTGCCACCAGCTCCCCCGGGGGGGCCGGGAATGAGCAGTTCTTC.